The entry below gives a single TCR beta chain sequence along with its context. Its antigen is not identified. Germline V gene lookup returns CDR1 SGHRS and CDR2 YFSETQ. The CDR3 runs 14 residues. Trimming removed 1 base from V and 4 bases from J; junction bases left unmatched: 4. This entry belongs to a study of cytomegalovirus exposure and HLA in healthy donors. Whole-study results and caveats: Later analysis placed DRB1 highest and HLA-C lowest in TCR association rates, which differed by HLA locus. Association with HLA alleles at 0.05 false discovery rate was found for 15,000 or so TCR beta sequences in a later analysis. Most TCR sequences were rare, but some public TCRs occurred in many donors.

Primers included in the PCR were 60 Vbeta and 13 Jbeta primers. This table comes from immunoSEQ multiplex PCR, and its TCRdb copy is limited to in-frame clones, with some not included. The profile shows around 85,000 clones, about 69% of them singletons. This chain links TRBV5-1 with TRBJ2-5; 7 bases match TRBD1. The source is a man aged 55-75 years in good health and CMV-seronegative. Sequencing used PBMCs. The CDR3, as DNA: TGCGCCAGCAGCTTGATGACAGGGATAGAGACCCAGTACTTC. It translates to CASSLMTGIETQYF.